The TCR beta chain under discussion was sequenced for a study of T cell repertoires in cytomegalovirus infection. Study background: Evidence of both CMV infection and a matching HLA type came from public TCR beta signatures. General study results and limits: Across the ex vivo response, the dominant clonotypes were HLA-C-restricted CMV-specific TCR beta clonotypes. CMV carriers with the relevant HLA were identified by cumulative public TCR beta family frequency.

Note on this clonotype: Antigen unknown.

TCRdb called the reads again in MiXCR, with one record for every CDR3 protein. Altogether approximately 500,000 distinct CDR3 sequences are present, more than 15% being singletons, with the ten largest covering more than 20%. CDR3 length equals 17 residues. V gave up 5 bases and J gave up 0 bases; unmatched junction bases: 12. CDR1 and CDR2 from the germline V gene are MDHEN and SYDVKM. The specimen was CD8+ T cells from PBMCs. This chain links TRBV28 with TRBJ2-5; 7 positions agree with TRBD2. This receptor was taken from a human donor in good health (CMV status not recorded). Some clones in this sample may be carry-over from other donors' samples. For the CDR3, the DNA is TGTGCCAGCAGTCAACCGACTAGCAGGACTTACCAAGAGACCCAGTACTTC. Translating gives CASSQPTSRTYQETQYF.